Below, one TCR beta chain is given with its context. Its antigen is unidentified. Libraries were prepared by immunoSEQ multiplex PCR; TCRdb keeps only in-frame clonotypes and omits some of them. The table has about 120,000 clones, around 90% seen once; the top ten hold about 5.2%. The data were taken from a study of T cell responses to AZD1222 COVID-19 vaccine. Whole-study findings and limits: Most donors were white British and more were female, and clonal diversity was possibly underestimated. The CD4 TCRs associated with vaccination extended across spike and predominated at 160-218 and 743-854.

Germline lookup yields CDR1 SGDLS and CDR2 YYNGEE. V lost 7 bases, J lost 4 bases, and 7 bases stayed unmatched. The CDR3 has 13 residues. Sequences were derived from peripheral blood, sampled on day 0 of AZD1222 vaccination. The V and J genes are TRBV9 and TRBJ1-2, with TRBD1 identical over 7 bases. The sequence was collected from an adult in good health. The CDR3 sequence: CASVGDRLYGYTF. The CDR3 region has the DNA TGTGCCAGCGTCGGGGACAGACTCTATGGCTACACCTTC.